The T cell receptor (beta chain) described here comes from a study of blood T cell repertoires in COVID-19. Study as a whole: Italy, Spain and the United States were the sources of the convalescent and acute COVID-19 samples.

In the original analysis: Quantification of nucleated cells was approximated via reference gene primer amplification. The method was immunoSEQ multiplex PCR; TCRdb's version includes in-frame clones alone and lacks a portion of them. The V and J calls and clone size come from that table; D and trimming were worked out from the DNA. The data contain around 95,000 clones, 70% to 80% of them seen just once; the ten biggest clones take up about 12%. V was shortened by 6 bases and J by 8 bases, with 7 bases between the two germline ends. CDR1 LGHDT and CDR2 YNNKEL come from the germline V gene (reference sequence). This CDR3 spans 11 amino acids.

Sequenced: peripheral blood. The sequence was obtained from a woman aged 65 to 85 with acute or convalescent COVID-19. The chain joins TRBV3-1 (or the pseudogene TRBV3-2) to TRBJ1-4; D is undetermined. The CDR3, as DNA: TGTGCCAGCAGTTCAGAAGAAAAACTGTTTTTT. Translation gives CASSSEEKLFF.